The 6 T cell receptor beta chains below come from one sample, sequenced in a study of T cell responses to AZD1222 COVID-19 vaccine. The data were produced by immunoSEQ multiplex PCR, yet TCRdb's version contains in-frame clones alone and is incomplete. The profile covers roughly 120,000 clones, with approximately 94% appearing a single time and around 7% taken by the ten largest. This specimen consisted of peripheral blood, obtained on day 0 of AZD1222 vaccination. Source of these receptors: an adult in good health.

The genes are TRBV2 and TRBJ1-1; TRBD1 matches at 9 bases. This CDR3 spans 14 amino acids. Germline V CDR1 and CDR2: SNHLY, FYNNEI. Trimming removed 5 bases from V and 4 bases from J; junction bases left unmatched: 5. The CDR3 spells CASSMGQGGTEAFF. CDR3 DNA sequence: TGTGCCAGCAGTATGGGACAGGGAGGCACTGAAGCTTTCTTT.

The chain recombines TRBV11-3 with TRBJ2-7; D assignment may be TRBD1 or TRBD2 (5 bases each). This CDR3 is built from 15 residues. Germline lookup yields CDR1 SGHNT and CDR2 YENEEA. V gave up 1 base and J gave up 5 bases, with 15 bases separating them. The CDR3 DNA sequence: TGTGCCAGCAGCTTAGGGCAGGGAGATCGAAACGAGCAGTACTTC. Protein: CASSLGQGDRNEQYF.

This sequence joins TRBV10-3 and TRBJ2-5, with 11 bases that match TRBD1. J lost 4 bases, V lost 4 bases, and 2 bases had no gene match. In germline, CDR1 is ENHRY, CDR2 SYGVKD. This CDR3 comprises 14 residues. This chain's CDR3 is CAISAGQGGETQYF. The CDR3 DNA is TGTGCCATCAGTGCGGGACAGGGGGGAGAGACCCAGTACTTC.

This clone was picked up one time. The rearrangement links TRBV7-3 to TRBJ2-5, with TRBD2 identical over 12 bases. With V trimmed by 6 bases and J by 5 bases, 7 bases remained unmatched. Germline V lookup: CDR1 SGHTA, CDR2 FQGTGA. The length of the CDR3 is 15 residues. CDR3 in DNA: TGTGCCAGCAGTGCTAGCGGGAGGGCCAGGGAGACCCAGTACTTC. It yields the protein CASSASGRARETQYF.

This clone was seen just once. The chain joins TRBV28 to TRBJ1-4, with D possibly matching TRBD1 (6 bases). This CDR3 has 15 residues. The germline V gene has CDR1 MDHEN and CDR2 SYDVKM. Trimming pared 7 bases from V and 5 bases from J, leaving 17 bases between. CDR3 in DNA: TGTGCCAGCACTCAAAGCGGCGGGACAAATGAAAAACTGTTTTTT. As protein: CASTQSGGTNEKLFF.

The gene calls are TRBV7-2 and TRBJ1-3; 8 bases map to TRBD1. The V gene end was trimmed by 4 bases and the J gene end by 4 bases; junction bases not matched to a gene: 15. Germline V gene data show CDR1 as SGHTA and CDR2 as FQGNSA. CDR3 length equals 18 residues. CDR3 region: CASSYLPQGAGLGNTIYF. The CDR3 DNA reads as TGTGCCAGCAGCTACCTACCCCAGGGGGCGGGCTTGGGAAACACCATATATTTT.